Below are 17 T cell receptor beta chains sequenced from a single sample in a study of CD8+ T cells in alopecia areata. cDNA reverse transcribed from extracted RNA served as the sequencing template. This table comes from immunoSEQ multiplex PCR, and its TCRdb copy is limited to in-frame clones, with some not included. The sample lists approximately 150,000 clones, 62% occurring once. Sequences were obtained from CD8+ T cells sorted from blood. Receptors originate from a human donor in good health.

The J gene is TRBJ2-7, the V gene TRBV15; 7 bases align to TRBD2. The germline CDR1 and CDR2 sequences are LNHNV and YYDKDF (reference sequence). V was clipped by 9 bases and J by 3 bases; unmatched bases: 8. There are 13 residues in the CDR3. CDR3 in amino acids: CATGIQRGYEQYF. The CDR3 region has the DNA TGTGCCACGGGCATCCAGCGGGGCTACGAGCAGTACTTC.

This clone was observed a few times. The V and J genes are TRBV30 and TRBJ2-7, with D possibly TRBD1 on 6 matching bases. CDR1 is GTSNPN, CDR2 SVGIG, per germline (reference sequence). The CDR3 has 11 residues. V lost 4 bases to trimming and J lost 3 bases, with 7 bases between them. This chain's CDR3 is CAWTQGYEQYF. The CDR3 bases are TGTGCCTGGACACAGGGCTACGAGCAGTACTTC.

The rearrangement links TRBV9 to TRBJ2-3; 7 bases map to TRBD1. The trim removed 7 bases at V and 0 bases at J, leaving 14 bases unmatched. The CDR3 extends over 17 amino acids. CDR1 is SGDLS, CDR2 YYNGEE, per germline. The chain's CDR3 is CASVPGQFPSSTDTQYF. DNA for the CDR3: TGTGCCAGCGTGCCGGGACAGTTTCCCTCTAGCACAGATACGCAGTATTTT.

This clone is classed as medium-sized. The chain links TRBV27 to TRBJ2-3, with 9 bases aligning to TRBD1. CDR3 length: 14 residues. The J segment lost 3 bases and the V segment lost 10 bases, leaving 8 bases of the junction unmatched. CDR1 and CDR2 from the germline V gene are MNHEY and SMNVEV (reference sequence). The CDR3 coding sequence is TGTGCCACCCGGGACAGGGTTGGGACAGATACGCAGTATTTT. Protein product: CATRDRVGTDTQYF.

The chain employs TRBV15 and TRBJ1-5; 9 bases agree with TRBD1. The CDR3 length is 14 residues. The junction had 3 bases not matched to a gene; V was cut back by 2 bases and J by 7 bases. CDR1 is LNHNV, CDR2 YYDKDF, per germline (reference sequence). CDR3 sequence reads: CATSRRQGVQPQHF. The DNA for the CDR3 is TGTGCCACCAGCAGAAGACAGGGGGTCCAGCCCCAGCATTTT. Filled out from reference TRBV15 and TRBJ1-5, the complete variable domain reads DAMVIQNPRYQVTQFGKPVTLSCSQTLNHNVMYWYQQKSSQAPKLLFHYYDKDFNNEADTPDNFQSRRPNTSFCFLDIRSPGLGDTAMYLCATSRRQGVQPQHFGDGTRLSIL.

This clone was picked up one time. The CDR3 here is CASGFGRAFSNEQFF. Here the CDR3 DNA reads TGTGCTAGTGGTTTCGGGAGGGCCTTTTCCAATGAGCAGTTCTTC. This rearrangement joins TRBV12-5 to TRBJ2-1; 8 bases map to TRBD2. V lost 3 bases, J lost 6 bases, and 7 bases stayed unmatched. Germline values: CDR1 LGHNT, CDR2 FRNRAP. This CDR3 contains 15 residues.

The CDR3 sequence: CASSWGTSGSTDTQYF. The CDR3 DNA is TGTGCCAGCAGTTGGGGGACTAGCGGGAGCACAGATACGCAGTATTTT. The J gene is TRBJ2-3, the V gene TRBV7-6, with 12 bases lining up with TRBD2. CDR3 length: 16 residues. Germline V gene data show CDR1 as SGHVS and CDR2 as FNYEAQ. The V and J ends lost 6 bases and 0 bases, in that order; junction bases with no gene match: 4.

The chain is built from TRBV10-3 and TRBJ2-7; D call uncertain. Per germline, CDR1 ENHRY and CDR2 SYGVKD. With 8 bases removed from V and 2 bases from J, the gap between germline ends came to 10 bases. The CDR3 is 12 residues long. The CDR3 sequence: CAIAGWPYEQYF. CDR3 DNA sequence: TGTGCCATCGCCGGTTGGCCCTACGAGCAGTACTTC.

This sequence joins TRBV29-1 and TRBJ2-1; 7 positions match TRBD2. Trimming took 3 bases from V and 4 from J; bases not matched to a gene: 3. Germline CDR1 reads SQVTM; CDR2 reads ANQGSEA. The CDR3 consists of 13 residues. The CDR3 DNA follows: TGCAGCGTTGATTCTAGCGGTTACAATGAGCAGTTCTTC. Residues: CSVDSSGYNEQFF.

V gene TRBV25-1 combines with J gene TRBJ2-1, with D unresolved. This CDR3 is 12 amino acids long. The V end lost 2 bases, the J end lost 6 bases, and 5 bases lay between the germline ends. Germline values: CDR1 MGHDK, CDR2 SYGVNS. The CDR3, as DNA: TGTGCCAGCAGTGAAACGGGCAATGAGCAGTTCTTC. Amino acids: CASSETGNEQFF.

This clone turned up a few times. The V call is TRBV28, the J call TRBJ1-1; D may be TRBD1 (5 bases). The CDR3 is made up of 14 amino acids. V was trimmed by 3 bases and J by 3 bases, leaving 11 bases between them. From germline, CDR1 is MDHEN and CDR2 SYDVKM. The CDR3 region is CASSLKRGHTEAFF. The CDR3 DNA reads as TGTGCCAGCAGTTTGAAGAGGGGTCACACTGAAGCTTTCTTT.

V gene TRBV9 combines with J gene TRBJ2-1; D ambiguous. Germline V CDR1 and CDR2: SGDLS, YYNGEE. The CDR3 spans 15 residues. V shed 0 bases and J shed 5 bases, with 12 bases lying between them. The CDR3 spells CASSVGSRENNEQFF. CDR3 coding DNA: TGTGCCAGCAGCGTAGGTAGTAGGGAAAACAATGAGCAGTTCTTC.

The chain couples TRBV30 to TRBJ2-1; no reliable D call. CDR3 length: 12 amino acids. Germline V lookup: CDR1 GTSNPN, CDR2 SVGIG (reference sequence). Trimming pared 2 bases from V and 4 bases from J, leaving 6 bases between. The CDR3 region has the DNA TGTGCCTGGAGTTCGCTATACAATGAGCAGTTCTTC. This encodes CAWSSLYNEQFF.

Many counts were recorded for this clone. V is TRBV7-6 and J is TRBJ2-7, with D perhaps given as TRBD1 or TRBD2 (6 bases each). V lost 1 base and J 0 bases, leaving 10 bases between the germline ends. The CDR3 runs to 15 residues. Per germline, CDR1 SGHVS and CDR2 FNYEAQ. CDR3 sequence: CASSLEGGSSYEQYF. The DNA for the CDR3 is TGTGCCAGCAGCTTAGAGGGGGGCAGCTCCTACGAGCAGTACTTC.

The chain couples TRBV19 to TRBJ1-2, with a possible D match to TRBD1 (5 bases). The CDR3 has 14 amino acids. Germline V lookup: CDR1 LNHDA, CDR2 SQIVND (reference sequence). Trimming pared 0 bases from V and 4 bases from J, leaving 9 bases between. The CDR3 DNA follows: TGTGCCAGTAGTATAGATGAGACAGTCTATGGCTACACCTTC. It translates to CASSIDETVYGYTF.

The V gene is TRBV20-1, the J gene TRBJ1-2; D remains unclear. CDR1 is DFQATT and CDR2 is SNEGSKA in the germline V gene (reference sequence). This CDR3 region has 11 residues. V was shortened by 2 bases and J by 5 bases, with 6 bases between the two germline ends. The CDR3 bases are TGCAGTGCTAGATTGTTGTATGGCTACACCTTC. As protein: CSARLLYGYTF.

This clone was seen only a few times. J is TRBJ2-1 and V is TRBV29-1; no reliable D call. This CDR3 is 13 amino acids long. Germline values: CDR1 SQVTM, CDR2 ANQGSEA. V was pared by 3 bases and J by 9 bases, with 15 bases between. CDR3 loop: CSVDQKGPAEQFF. CDR3 coding DNA: TGCAGCGTTGACCAGAAAGGGCCAGCTGAGCAGTTCTTC.